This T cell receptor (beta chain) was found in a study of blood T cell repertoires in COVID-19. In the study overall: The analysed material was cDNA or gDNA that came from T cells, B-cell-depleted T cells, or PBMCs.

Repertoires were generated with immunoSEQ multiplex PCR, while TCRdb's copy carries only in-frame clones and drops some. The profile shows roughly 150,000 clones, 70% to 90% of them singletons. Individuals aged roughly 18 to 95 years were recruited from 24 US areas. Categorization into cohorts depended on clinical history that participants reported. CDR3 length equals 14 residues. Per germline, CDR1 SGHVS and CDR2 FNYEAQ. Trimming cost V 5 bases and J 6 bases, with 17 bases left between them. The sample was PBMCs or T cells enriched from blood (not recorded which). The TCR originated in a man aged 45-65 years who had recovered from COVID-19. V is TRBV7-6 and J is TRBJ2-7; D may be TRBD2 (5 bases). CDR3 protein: CASSPGIPRGEQYF. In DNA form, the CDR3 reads TGTGCCAGCAGCCCCGGGATCCCTAGAGGCGAGCAGTACTTC. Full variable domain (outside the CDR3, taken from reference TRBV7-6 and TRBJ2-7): GAGVSQSPRYKVTKRGQDVALRCDPISGHVSLYWYRQALGQGPEFLTYFNYEAQQDKSGLPNDRFSAERPEGSISTLTIQRTEQRDSAMYRCASSPGIPRGEQYFGPGTRLTVT.